Below are 26 T cell receptor beta chains sequenced from a single sample in a study of regulatory T cells in long-lasting Graves disease. TCR beta libraries were built with iRepertoire HTBI primers and Arm-PCR of CDR3 regions. MiXCR, applied by TCRdb to the multiplex PCR reads, yields one record per CDR3 protein. The sample has 400,000 or so distinct CDR3 sequences, more than 20% seen once. Time point meaning: persistent/refractory GD, antithyroid drugs over 5 years with positive TRAb. PBMC-derived RNA was used for the TCR library. Sequences were derived from peripheral blood mononuclear cells (PBMCs), sampled when the disease was refractory, from a patient treated with antithyroid drugs. These receptors originate from a female donor with Graves disease.

In its sample, this clonotype was seen many times. CDR3 nucleotide sequence: TGTGCCAGCTCACCAACAAGTAGCAATCAGCCCCAGCATTTT. Translating gives CASSPTSSNQPQHF. The chain links TRBV18 to TRBJ1-5; no reliable D call. The germline V gene has CDR1 KGHSH and CDR2 LQKENI. Trimming took 2 bases from V and 0 from J, leaving 5 bases between them. The CDR3 has 14 residues.

This clonotype was seen repeatedly, ten times or more. The chain links TRBV20-1 to TRBJ2-7; no firm D call. The CDR3 has 14 residues. Trimming removed 3 bases from V and 2 bases from J, with 14 bases in between. The germline V gene encodes CDR1 DFQATT and CDR2 SNEGSKA (reference sequence). CDR3 amino acids: CSASPPGLPYEQYF. CDR3 nucleotide sequence: TGCAGTGCTAGCCCCCCAGGTCTACCCTACGAGCAGTACTTC.

In its sample, this clonotype was seen many times. The gene calls are TRBV20-1 and TRBJ1-5; the D is unclear. CDR3 length: 13 residues. V was clipped by 4 bases and J by 0 bases, with 7 bases between them. CDR1 and CDR2 (germline): DFQATT, SNEGSKA (reference sequence). For the CDR3, the DNA is TGCAGTGCTACCGGGTTTAGCAATCAGCCCCAGCATTTT. Encoded protein: CSATGFSNQPQHF.

This clonotype was seen at least ten times. The rearrangement joins TRBV28 to TRBJ1-2; D unresolved. The V end was cut by 6 bases, the J end by 6 bases, with 11 bases between. This CDR3 region has 12 residues. Germline assignment: CDR1 MDHEN and CDR2 SYDVKM. CDR3 sequence: CASSLGPNGYTF. The DNA for the CDR3 is TGTGCCAGCAGCCTCGGACCAAATGGCTACACCTTC.

This clonotype was found many times. The rearrangement links TRBV28 to TRBJ1-1, with 7 bases identical to TRBD1. CDR3 length: 14 amino acids. J gave up 4 bases and V 5 bases, and 7 bases lay outside the gene matches. Per germline, CDR1 MDHEN and CDR2 SYDVKM. This chain's CDR3 is CASSTEGQITEAFF. CDR3 DNA sequence: TGTGCCAGCAGTACGGAGGGACAGATCACTGAAGCTTTCTTT.

The chain links TRBV2 to TRBJ1-3; D not certain. Trimming took off 6 bases at V and 0 bases at J, with 15 bases between the two ends. Germline values: CDR1 SNHLY, CDR2 FYNNEI. This CDR3 contains 16 residues. DNA for the CDR3: TGTGCCAGCAGGGAACTTATTGTTCCCTCTGGAAACACCATATATTTT. Its translation is CASRELIVPSGNTIYF.

The V call is TRBV9, the J call TRBJ2-5; 8 nucleotides line up with TRBD1. Germline lookup yields CDR1 SGDLS and CDR2 YYNGEE. With V trimmed by 2 bases and J by 7 bases, 7 bases remained unmatched. The length of the CDR3 is 14 residues. The CDR3 here is CASSVGQGAPTQYF. The CDR3 bases are TGTGCCAGCAGCGTTGGGCAGGGGGCGCCGACCCAGTACTTC.

This chain uses TRBV19 with TRBJ2-7; D might be TRBD2 (5 bases). From germline, CDR1 is LNHDA and CDR2 SQIVND (reference sequence). This CDR3 has 15 amino acids. V lost 5 bases and J lost 4, with 18 bases in between. DNA for the CDR3: TGTGCCAGTAGTGTCGAGGGCCCGGCTTTTTACGAGCAGTACTTC. Translating it yields CASSVEGPAFYEQYF.

The chain uses TRBV3-1 and TRBJ2-2; no clear D. V was cut by 0 bases and J by 7 bases, with 12 bases left in between. The germline CDR1 and CDR2 sequences are LGHDT and YNNKEL (reference sequence). The CDR3 length is 15 residues. CDR3 loop: CASSQEARFHGELFF. The CDR3 nucleotides read TGTGCCAGCAGCCAAGAAGCCAGGTTCCACGGGGAGCTGTTTTTT.

In nucleotides, the CDR3 is TGTGCCAGCAGCCGTTGGGGGTCCTCTGGGGCCAACGTCCTGACTTTC. This translates into CASSRWGSSGANVLTF. The rearrangement joins TRBV3-1 to TRBJ2-6; D is tentatively TRBD1 or TRBD2 (5 bases each). V shed 4 bases and J shed 0 bases, with 10 bases lying between them. Per the germline V gene, CDR1 is LGHDT and CDR2 is YNNKEL (reference sequence). The CDR3 has 16 residues.

This clonotype was observed a handful of times. The junction does not match germline at one end; this may be a read error. This chain uses TRBV7-9 with TRBJ1-4, with D maybe TRBD1 (6 bases). The CDR3 consists of 14 residues. Per the germline V gene, CDR1 is SEHNR and CDR2 is FQNEAQ (reference sequence). CDR3 nucleotide sequence: TGTGCCAGCAGCTTAGCACAGGGCGATGAAAAACTGCTTTTT. As protein: CASSLAQGDEKLLF.

The chain couples TRBV6-5 to TRBJ2-7; TRBD1 might be the D (5 bases). The CDR3 loop spans 14 amino acids. Germline assignment: CDR1 MNHEY and CDR2 SVGAGI. V lost 2 bases to trimming and J lost 7 bases, with 15 bases between them. In DNA, the CDR3 is TGTGCCAGCAGTTACGAATCAGGGTCGAAAGAGCAGTACTTC. Translation: CASSYESGSKEQYF.

The chain joins TRBV28 to TRBJ2-3; 9 bases are shared with TRBD2. Germline trimming cut 3 bases from V and 2 bases from J; bases unmatched to any gene: 3. CDR3 length equals 15 residues. Germline CDR1 MDHEN, CDR2 SYDVKM. The CDR3 protein is CASSFGLAITDTQYF. CDR3 nucleotide sequence: TGTGCCAGCAGTTTTGGACTAGCGATCACAGATACGCAGTATTTT.

The J gene is TRBJ2-2, the V gene TRBV10-3, with 13 bases identical to TRBD2. This CDR3 has 15 amino acids. V lost 3 bases to trimming and J lost 7 bases; unmatched junction nucleotides: 2. Germline V gives CDR1 ENHRY, CDR2 SYGVKD. The CDR3 sequence: CAISDGLAGVGELFF. CDR3 DNA: TGTGCCATCAGTGACGGACTAGCGGGAGTCGGGGAGCTGTTTTTT.

This chain links TRBV7-9 with TRBJ1-5; D not resolved. The germline CDR1 and CDR2 sequences are SEHNR and FQNEAQ (reference sequence). Trimming took 1 base from V and 5 from J, leaving 6 bases between them. The CDR3 spans 13 residues. This CDR3 is CASSLVSDQPQHF. In nucleotides, the CDR3 is TGTGCCAGCAGCTTAGTATCCGATCAGCCCCAGCATTTT.

V usage is TRBV3-1 and J usage is TRBJ1-4, with a tentative D call TRBD1 (6 bases). Deletions cut 0 bases from V and 4 bases from J, with 12 bases between. Germline V CDR1 and CDR2: LGHDT, YNNKEL (reference sequence). The CDR3 is 16 residues long. CDR3 in amino acids: CASSQDTTGVNEKLFF. In nucleotides, the CDR3 is TGTGCCAGCAGCCAAGATACGACAGGCGTTAATGAAAAACTGTTTTTT.

This clonotype occurred many times. The gene calls are TRBV12-3 or TRBV12-4 and TRBJ1-4; D uncertain. The length of the CDR3 is 11 residues. V was trimmed by 11 bases and J by 8 bases, leaving 12 bases between them. The DNA for the CDR3 is TGTGCCTCCGGAGAGGGCGAAAAACTGTTTTTT. Protein product: CASGEGEKLFF.

This chain joins TRBV5-1 and TRBJ2-1; D may be TRBD1 (8 bases). V was clipped by 1 base and J by 7 bases, with 15 bases between them. This CDR3 region has 15 residues. Germline CDR1 is SGHRS and CDR2 is YFSETQ. The CDR3 coding sequence is TGCGCCAGCAGCTTGAGCGGGACAGGTGGGAATGAGCAGTTCTTC. It is translated as CASSLSGTGGNEQFF. The entire variable domain, with the rest obtained from reference TRBV5-1 and TRBJ2-1, is as follows: KAGVTQTPRYLIKTRGQQVTLSCSPISGHRSVSWYQQTPGQGLQFLFEYFSETQRNKGNFPGRFSGRQFSNSRSEMNVSTLELGDSALYLCASSLSGTGGNEQFFGPGTRLTVL.

This clonotype occurred many times. The chain carries TRBV12-3 or TRBV12-4 and TRBJ1-2; 8 nucleotides line up with TRBD1. V lost 3 bases to trimming and J lost 3 bases; unmatched junction nucleotides: 12. The CDR3 is made up of 17 amino acids. The CDR3 nucleotides are TGTGCCAGCAGTTTGGGGCAGGGGGCCGTCATTGACTATGGCTACACCTTC. Translating gives CASSLGQGAVIDYGYTF.

A few counts support this clonotype. The chain joins TRBV10-3 to TRBJ2-5; 11 positions match TRBD2. This CDR3 has 14 amino acids. CDR1 ENHRY and CDR2 SYGVKD come from the germline V gene. Trimming removed 11 bases from V and 4 bases from J; junction bases left unmatched: 9. The CDR3 is CAVGSGRDGETQYF. CDR3 DNA sequence: TGTGCCGTCGGTAGCGGGAGGGATGGAGAGACCCAGTACTTC.

The genes are TRBV12-3 or TRBV12-4 and TRBJ2-2; TRBD2 matches at 7 bases. The V segment lost 6 bases and the J segment 6 bases; nucleotides outside the gene matches: 7. The CDR3 extends over 14 amino acids. The CDR3 loop reads CASSLLGGAGELFF. DNA of the CDR3: TGTGCCAGCAGCCTCCTGGGGGGGGCCGGGGAGCTGTTTTTT.

J is TRBJ2-3 and V is TRBV7-2; perhaps TRBD1 as D (6 bases). The CDR3 is 15 residues long. Germline V CDR1 and CDR2: SGHTA, FQGNSA. V gave up 1 base and J gave up 1 base, with 9 bases separating them. CDR3 bases: TGTGCCAGCAGCTTAGTGAGGACAGGCACAGATACGCAGTATTTT. Residues: CASSLVRTGTDTQYF.

Ten or more counts support this clonotype. The chain uses TRBV28 and TRBJ2-7; 9 positions agree with TRBD1. The CDR3 loop spans 15 amino acids. The V gene end was trimmed by 4 bases and the J gene end by 4 bases; junction bases not matched to a gene: 8. Germline CDR1 MDHEN, CDR2 SYDVKM. CDR3 sequence (DNA): TGTGCCAGCAGTTCCCCGGGACAGGGACCGTACGAGCAGTACTTC. Protein sequence: CASSSPGQGPYEQYF.

In this sample, this clonotype turned up many times. The chain is built from TRBV7-8 and TRBJ2-7; no reliable D call. CDR1 is SGHVS and CDR2 is FQNEAQ in the germline V gene. The CDR3 length is 15 residues. V lost 0 bases and J lost 2, with 11 bases in between. The CDR3: CASSLAETPTYEQYF. CDR3 DNA: TGTGCCAGCAGCTTAGCGGAGACACCTACCTACGAGCAGTACTTC.

The V call is TRBV12-3 or TRBV12-4, the J call TRBJ2-1; D might be TRBD1 or TRBD2, each matching 5 bases. The CDR3 sequence is 19 residues long. The V and J ends lost 1 base and 6 bases respectively, with 25 bases between them. The CDR3 DNA reads TGTGCCAGCAGTTTAGGATGGGGTCAGACCGGGACCTACCTCAATGAGCAGTTCTTC. This sequence encodes CASSLGWGQTGTYLNEQFF.

This clonotype was recorded many times. The chain carries TRBV7-2 and TRBJ2-5, with 10 bases aligning to TRBD2. Germline loops: CDR1 SGHTA, CDR2 FQGNSA. There are 15 residues in the CDR3. V dropped 5 bases and J dropped 2; count of bases not matched to a gene: 5. DNA for the CDR3: TGTGCCAGCAGCCAACTAGCGGGACGACAAGAGACCCAGTACTTC. It codes for CASSQLAGRQETQYF.